Below, 15 T cell receptor beta chains from the same sample are listed, as sequenced in a study of blood T cell repertoires in COVID-19. Using immunoSEQ multiplex PCR, the repertoire was profiled, and TCRdb retains in-frame clones only, with some absent. The sample has 150,000 to 200,000 clones; approximately 79% are singletons. Input material: peripheral blood. Receptors were obtained from a woman older than 75 with acute or convalescent COVID-19.

This clone was picked up one time. The rearrangement uses TRBV7-9 and TRBJ2-7, with a possible D match to TRBD2 (6 bases). V was cut by 1 base and J by 2 bases, with 15 bases left in between. The CDR3 consists of 16 residues. The germline CDR1 and CDR2 sequences are SEHNR and FQNEAQ (reference sequence). CDR3 coding DNA: TGTGCCAGCAGCTTAGAGTCTCTAGCGAACCCCTACGAGCAGTACTTC. Translation: CASSLESLANPYEQYF.

This chain joins TRBV5-1 and TRBJ2-6; 8 nucleotides agree with TRBD1. This CDR3 spans 18 amino acids. V lost 0 bases, J lost 0 bases, and 5 bases stayed unmatched. CDR1 and CDR2 (germline): SGHRS, YFSETQ. The CDR3 bases are TGCGCCAGCAGCTTGGATCAGGGGGCCTACTCTGGGGCCAACGTCCTGACTTTC. It codes for CASSLDQGAYSGANVLTF.

The rearrangement links TRBV28 to TRBJ1-6; the match to TRBD1 covers 7 bases. CDR3 length equals 15 residues. Per the germline V gene, CDR1 is MDHEN and CDR2 is SYDVKM. V shed 5 bases, J shed 5 bases, and the junction held 6 bases outside the gene matches. In DNA form, the CDR3 reads TGTGCCAGCAGTACAACCACAGGGGATAATTCACCCCTCCACTTT. Translated, it gives CASSTTTGDNSPLHF.

V gene TRBV27 combines with J gene TRBJ2-3; maybe TRBD2 (5 bases). CDR1 and CDR2 from the germline V gene are MNHEY and SMNVEV (reference sequence). V was cut by 6 bases and J by 1 base, with 14 bases left in between. CDR3 length: 15 amino acids. The CDR3 sequence is CASSLGSIRTDTQYF. In DNA form, the CDR3 reads TGTGCCAGCAGCCTGGGGAGTATTCGCACAGATACGCAGTATTTT.

The chain couples TRBV30 to TRBJ1-1; unclear D gene. Germline lookup yields CDR1 GTSNPN and CDR2 SVGIG (reference sequence). V was clipped by 5 bases and J by 7 bases, with 11 bases between them. The length of the CDR3 is 11 residues. Written as DNA, the CDR3 is TGTGCCTGGGGGCGAGAGTATGAAGCTTTCTTT. This codes for CAWGREYEAFF.

V and J are TRBV19 and TRBJ2-1; possibly TRBD1 for D (5 bases). Germline lookup yields CDR1 LNHDA and CDR2 SQIVND (reference sequence). Trimming stripped 4 bases from V and 7 bases from J, with 17 bases between. CDR3 length equals 15 residues. The CDR3, as DNA: TGTGCCAGTAGTAAGGATCGGGCAGGGTTGAATGAGCAGTTCTTC. This codes for CASSKDRAGLNEQFF.

The rearrangement links TRBV6-1 to TRBJ1-1; unclear D gene. The CDR3 covers 16 residues. Trimming cost V 0 bases and J 3 bases, with 14 bases left between them. CDR1 is MNHNS, CDR2 SASEGT, per germline. The CDR3 nucleotides read TGTGCCAGCAGTGAAGCCGGGGAAGTTACGTACACTGAAGCTTTCTTT. Its protein is CASSEAGEVTYTEAFF.

The chain carries TRBV28 and TRBJ2-7, with a weak D call TRBD2 (5 bases). This CDR3 region has 12 residues. Germline assignment: CDR1 MDHEN and CDR2 SYDVKM. V was shortened by 6 bases and J by 11 bases, with 17 bases between the two germline ends. The CDR3: CASSLTSEGKYF. The CDR3 DNA reads as TGTGCCAGCAGCCTTACTAGTGAAGGGAAGTACTTC.

The V call is TRBV6-1, the J call TRBJ2-2, with D perhaps matching TRBD1 (7 bases). This CDR3 region has 15 residues. Trimming cost V 3 bases and J 6 bases, with 14 bases left between them. CDR1 is MNHNS, CDR2 SASEGT, per germline. For the CDR3, the DNA is TGTGCCAGCAGTGATCGCAGGAGGGGGCCCGGGGAGCTGTTTTTT. It is translated as CASSDRRRGPGELFF.

The genes are TRBV11-2 and TRBJ2-1; possible D gene TRBD1, 5 bases. V lost 7 bases and J lost 3, with 13 bases in between. The CDR3 is made up of 14 amino acids. Germline CDR1 reads SGHAT; CDR2 reads FQNNGV. The CDR3 loop reads CASTKTASYNEQFF. The CDR3 nucleotides are TGTGCCAGCACCAAGACAGCCAGCTACAATGAGCAGTTCTTC.

This clone appeared a single time. This chain connects TRBV5-4 to TRBJ2-1; no clear D gene. The CDR3 extends over 15 amino acids. V lost 1 base to trimming and J lost 5 bases, with 13 bases between them. The germline CDR1 and CDR2 sequences are SGHNT and YYREEE (reference sequence). As DNA, the CDR3 is TGTGCCAGCAGCTTGATCATGGGCCCGGACAATGAGCAGTTCTTC. Amino acid sequence: CASSLIMGPDNEQFF.

This clone occurred once. This chain connects TRBV11-3 to TRBJ2-2; perhaps TRBD1 as D (5 bases). Germline V gene data show CDR1 as SGHNT and CDR2 as YENEEA. This CDR3 region has 14 residues. V lost 6 bases to trimming and J lost 3 bases, with 11 bases between them. The CDR3 here is CASSVDRYTGELFF. In DNA, the CDR3 is TGTGCCAGCAGTGTCGACAGATACACCGGGGAGCTGTTTTTT.

This chain connects TRBV13 to TRBJ2-5; TRBD2 aligns across 13 bases. Germline CDR1 reads PRHDT; CDR2 reads FYEKMQ (reference sequence). V gave up 5 bases and J gave up 1 base; unmatched junction bases: 4. The CDR3 extends over 16 amino acids. DNA for the CDR3: TGTGCCAGCAGCGACGGGACTAGCGGGACCCAAGAGACCCAGTACTTC. It specifies CASSDGTSGTQETQYF.

The V call is TRBV19, the J call TRBJ2-7; D ambiguous. Germline V gene sequence: CDR1 LNHDA, CDR2 SQIVND (reference sequence). V was shortened by 3 bases and J by 6 bases, with 9 bases between the two germline ends. The CDR3 runs to 12 residues. CDR3: CASSIVRGEQYF. The CDR3 DNA reads TGTGCCAGTAGTATCGTACGAGGCGAGCAGTACTTC.

The CDR3 sequence is CASSLGRKAFF. In DNA form, the CDR3 reads TGTGCCAGCAGCTTGGGCAGGAAAGCTTTCTTT. This chain connects TRBV5-4 to TRBJ1-1; D is ambiguous. V gave up 0 bases and J gave up 9 bases, with 6 bases separating them. Germline V gene data show CDR1 as SGHNT and CDR2 as YYREEE (reference sequence). The CDR3 covers 11 residues.